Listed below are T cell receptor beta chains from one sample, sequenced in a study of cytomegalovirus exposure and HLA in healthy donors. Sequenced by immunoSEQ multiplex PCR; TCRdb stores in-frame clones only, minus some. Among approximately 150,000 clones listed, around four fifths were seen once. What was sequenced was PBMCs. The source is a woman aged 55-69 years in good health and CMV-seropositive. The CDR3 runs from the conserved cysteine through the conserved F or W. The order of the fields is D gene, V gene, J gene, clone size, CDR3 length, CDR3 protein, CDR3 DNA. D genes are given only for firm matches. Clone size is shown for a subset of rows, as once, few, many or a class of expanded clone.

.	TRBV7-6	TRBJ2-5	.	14	CASSPHNTQGTQYF	TGTGCCAGCAGCCCACACAACACTCAGGGTACCCAGTACTTC
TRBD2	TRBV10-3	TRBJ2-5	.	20	CAISESFSSGTSQREETQYF	TGTGCCATCAGTGAGTCTTTCTCAAGTGGGACTAGCCAAAGAGAAGAGACCCAGTACTTC
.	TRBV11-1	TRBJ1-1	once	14	CASSLDRGGAEAFF	TGTGCCAGCAGCTTAGATCGGGGCGGGGCTGAAGCTTTCTTT
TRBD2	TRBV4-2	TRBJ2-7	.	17	CASSQVQGTSAIYEQYF	TGTGCCAGCAGCCAGGTTCAGGGCACTAGCGCGATCTACGAGCAGTACTTC
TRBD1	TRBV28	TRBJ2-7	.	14	CASSPSTGDYEQYF	TGTGCCAGCAGTCCGTCGACAGGGGACTACGAGCAGTACTTC
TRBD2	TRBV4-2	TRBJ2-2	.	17	CASSQVSSGRADGELFF	TGTGCCAGCAGCCAAGTGTCAAGCGGGAGGGCCGACGGGGAGCTGTTTTTT
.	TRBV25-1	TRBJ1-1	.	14	CASKGVGGETEAFF	TGTGCCAGCAAAGGGGTAGGGGGGGAGACTGAAGCTTTCTTT
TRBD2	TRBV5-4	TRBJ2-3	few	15	CASTGGVLNTDTQYF	TGTGCCAGCACCGGGGGGGTCCTTAACACAGATACGCAGTATTTT
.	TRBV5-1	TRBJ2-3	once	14	CASSLSGRGDTQYF	TGCGCCAGCAGCTTGTCGGGCCGGGGAGATACGCAGTATTTT
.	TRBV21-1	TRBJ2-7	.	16	CASSKVGASETYEQYF	TGTGCCAGCAGCAAAGTGGGTGCTAGCGAGACCTACGAGCAGTACTTC
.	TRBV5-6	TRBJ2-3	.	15	CASSLTGRSTDTQYF	TGTGCCAGCAGCTTGACAGGGCGATCCACAGATACGCAGTATTTT
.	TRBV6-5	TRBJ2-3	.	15	CASRRYRTATDTQYF	TGTGCCAGCCGCCGCTACCGGACAGCCACAGATACGCAGTATTTT
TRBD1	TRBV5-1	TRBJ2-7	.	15	CASSARQGPSYEQYF	TGCGCCAGCAGCGCGCGACAGGGGCCCTCCTACGAGCAGTACTTC
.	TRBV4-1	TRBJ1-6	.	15	CASSQITGSNSPLHF	TGCGCCAGCAGCCAAATCACAGGATCTAATTCACCCCTCCACTTT
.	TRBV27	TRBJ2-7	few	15	CASSPPGDISYEQYF	TGTGCCAGCAGTCCCCCGGGAGACATCTCCTACGAGCAGTACTTC
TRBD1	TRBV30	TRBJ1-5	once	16	CAWRDRGWKGNQPQHF	TGTGCCTGGAGGGACAGGGGCTGGAAGGGCAATCAGCCCCAGCATTTT
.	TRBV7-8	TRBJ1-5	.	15	CASSLAQGRSQPQHF	TGTGCCAGCAGCTTAGCACAGGGCCGGAGTCAGCCCCAGCATTTT